Detailed here is one TCR beta chain. Participating donors were healthy, HIV-negative adults free of recent acute infections or vaccinations. Unsorted samples relied on tens of millions of PBMCs, which served as the source of genomic DNA. Over several immunoSEQ plates, each subset's genomic DNA was distributed in even portions. Original data processing: As immunoSEQ supplied junction-only sequences (without quality scores), filtering differed. Measured with immunoSEQ multiplex PCR; TCRdb has only the in-frame clones, and not every one. The DNA gave D and trimming, while V, J and clone size come from that table. Of roughly 490,000 clones in the sample, 76% were seen once. The ends were cut back, 0 bases at V and 5 bases at J, with 13 bases in the middle. CDR1 is MNHNS and CDR2 is SASEGT in the germline V gene. The length of the CDR3 is 15 residues. This sample was included in a study of shared clonotypes between healthy human individuals.

V is TRBV6-1 and J is TRBJ2-5; no reliable D call. Sequencing was done on a sample of PBMCs. The TCR sequence derives from a woman in her forties in good health. Some clones in this sample may be carry-over from other donors' samples. CDR3 bases: TGTGCCAGCAGTGAAGCCCCTCAAACGTCGGAGACCCAGTACTTC. It codes for CASSEAPQTSETQYF.